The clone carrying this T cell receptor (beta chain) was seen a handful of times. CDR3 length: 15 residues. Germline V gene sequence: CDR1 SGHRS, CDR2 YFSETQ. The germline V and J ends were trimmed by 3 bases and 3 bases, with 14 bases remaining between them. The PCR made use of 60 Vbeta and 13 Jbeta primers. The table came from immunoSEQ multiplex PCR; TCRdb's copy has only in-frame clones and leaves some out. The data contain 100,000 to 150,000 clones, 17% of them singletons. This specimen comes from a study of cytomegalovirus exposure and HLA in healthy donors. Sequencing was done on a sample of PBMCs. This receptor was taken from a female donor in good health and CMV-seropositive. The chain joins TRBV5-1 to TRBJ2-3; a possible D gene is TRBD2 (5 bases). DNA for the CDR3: TGCGCCAGCAGCTCCTTCCAGCGGAGGACAGATACGCAGTATTTT. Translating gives CASSSFQRRTDTQYF.